This paragraph covers one TCR beta chain sequence. The CDR3 has 16 amino acids. Germline-derived CDR1 and CDR2 are WNHNN and SYGVQD (reference sequence). V lost 3 bases, J lost 1 base, and 16 bases lay in between. Libraries were prepared by immunoSEQ multiplex PCR; TCRdb keeps only in-frame clonotypes and omits some of them. The table has over a million clones, 98% seen once. The source of the sample is a study of shared clonotypes between healthy human individuals. The rearrangement links TRBV10-1 to TRBJ2-7; tentatively, D is TRBD2 (6 bases). This receptor was obtained from a man aged 30 to 39 in good health. The sequencing input was naive CD4+ T cells sorted from blood. As for subset: CD45RA+ positively selected. CDR3 sequence: CASSDTRDRGSYEQYF. CDR3 sequence (DNA): TGCGCCAGCAGTGATACCCGGGACCGGGGGTCCTACGAGCAGTACTTC.